This TCR beta chain was found in a study of T cells in Graves' hyperthyroidism and ophthalmopathy. This clonotype was recorded many times. The antigen is unknown. The CDR3 loop spans 14 amino acids. The V end lost 3 bases, the J end lost 0 bases, and 6 bases lay between the germline ends. The germline CDR1 and CDR2 sequences are MDHEN and SYDVKM. Broader study findings: A 13 V-J signature model discriminated ophthalmopathy versus stable hyperthyroidism. The majority of expanded thyroid clonotypes above 0.001 also appeared in blood.

TCR beta CDR3 regions were amplified from RNA. HTBI primers drove first-round RT-PCR of the TCR CDR3. Using its own MiXCR run on the multiplex PCR reads, TCRdb lists one record per CDR3 protein. The data contain roughly 420,000 distinct CDR3 sequences, approximately 15% of them singletons. This receptor was taken from a woman aged 18-29 years with Graves' hyperthyroidism. Specimen: blood. V gene TRBV28 combines with J gene TRBJ1-3; D remains unclear. The CDR3 DNA is TGTGCCAGCAGTTTCGCGGGCTCTGGAAACACCATATATTTT. Translation: CASSFAGSGNTIYF.